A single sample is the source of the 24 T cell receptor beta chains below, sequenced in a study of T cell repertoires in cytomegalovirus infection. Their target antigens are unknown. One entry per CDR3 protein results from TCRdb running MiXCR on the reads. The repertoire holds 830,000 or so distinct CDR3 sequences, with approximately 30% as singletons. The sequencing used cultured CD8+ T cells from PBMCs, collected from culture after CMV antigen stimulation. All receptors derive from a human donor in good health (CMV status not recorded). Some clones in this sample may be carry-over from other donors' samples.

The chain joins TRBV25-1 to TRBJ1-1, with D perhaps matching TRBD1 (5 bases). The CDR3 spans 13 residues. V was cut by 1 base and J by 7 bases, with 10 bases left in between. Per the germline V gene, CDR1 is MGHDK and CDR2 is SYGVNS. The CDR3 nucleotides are TGTGCCAGCAGTGAATTTTGGGGCATTGAAGCTTTCTTT. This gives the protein CASSEFWGIEAFF. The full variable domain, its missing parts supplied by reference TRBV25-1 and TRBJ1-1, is EADIYQTPRYLVIGTGKKITLECSQTMGHDKMYWYQQDPGMELHLIHYSYGVNSTEKGDLSSESTVSRIRTEHFPLTLESARPSHTSQYLCASSEFWGIEAFFGQGTRLTVV.

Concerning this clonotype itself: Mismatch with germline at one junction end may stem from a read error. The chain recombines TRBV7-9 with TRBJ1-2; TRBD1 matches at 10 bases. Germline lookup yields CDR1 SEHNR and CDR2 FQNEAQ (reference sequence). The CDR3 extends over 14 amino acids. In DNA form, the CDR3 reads TGTGCCGGCAGCCTAGGACAGGGGGGTTATGGCTACACCTTC. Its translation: CAGSLGQGGYGYTF.

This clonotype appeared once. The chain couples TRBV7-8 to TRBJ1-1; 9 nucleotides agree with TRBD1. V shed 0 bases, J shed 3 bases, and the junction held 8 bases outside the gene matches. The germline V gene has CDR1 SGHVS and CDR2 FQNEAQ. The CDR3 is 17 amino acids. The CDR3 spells CASSLAPPGQGHTEAFF. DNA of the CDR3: TGTGCCAGCAGCTTAGCCCCCCCTGGACAGGGGCACACTGAAGCTTTCTTT.

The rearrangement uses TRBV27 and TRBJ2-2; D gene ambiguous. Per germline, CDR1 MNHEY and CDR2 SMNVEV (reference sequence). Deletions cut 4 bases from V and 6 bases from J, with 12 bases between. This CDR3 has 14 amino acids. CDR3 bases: TGTGCCAGCAGTTATGGGGTCCAACCCGGGGAGCTGTTTTTT. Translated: CASSYGVQPGELFF.

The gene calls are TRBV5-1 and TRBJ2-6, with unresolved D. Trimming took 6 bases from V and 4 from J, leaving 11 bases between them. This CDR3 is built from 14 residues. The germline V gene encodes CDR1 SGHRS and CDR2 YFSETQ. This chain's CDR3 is CASKYLSGANVLTF. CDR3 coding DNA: TGCGCCAGCAAGTACCTTTCGGGGGCCAACGTCCTGACTTTC.

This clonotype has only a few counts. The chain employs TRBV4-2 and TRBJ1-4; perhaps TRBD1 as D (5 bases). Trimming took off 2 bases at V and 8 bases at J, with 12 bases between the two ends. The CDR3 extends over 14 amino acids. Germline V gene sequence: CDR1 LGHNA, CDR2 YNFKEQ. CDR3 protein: CASSQLGDNEKLFF. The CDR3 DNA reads TGTGCCAGCAGCCAATTAGGGGATAACGAAAAACTGTTTTTT.

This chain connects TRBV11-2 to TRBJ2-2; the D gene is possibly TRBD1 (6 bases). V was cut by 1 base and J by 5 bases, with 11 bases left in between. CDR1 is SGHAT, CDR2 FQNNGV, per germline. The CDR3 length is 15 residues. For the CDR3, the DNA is TGTGCCAGCAGCTTAGGGACAGTTATAACCGGGGAGCTGTTTTTT. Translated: CASSLGTVITGELFF.

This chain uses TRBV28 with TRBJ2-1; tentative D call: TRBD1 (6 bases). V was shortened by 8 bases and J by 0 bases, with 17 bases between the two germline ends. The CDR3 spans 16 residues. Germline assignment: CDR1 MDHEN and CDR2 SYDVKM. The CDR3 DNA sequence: TGTGCCAGCTCATTACCGGTGGACAGCTCCTACAATGAGCAGTTCTTC. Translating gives CASSLPVDSSYNEQFF.

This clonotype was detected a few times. CDR3 amino acids: CASSSADRPYEQYF. The CDR3, as DNA: TGTGCCAGCAGCTCCGCGGACAGGCCTTACGAGCAGTACTTC. The rearrangement uses TRBV7-6 and TRBJ2-7; 7 nucleotides align to TRBD1. This CDR3 region has 14 residues. The germline V gene has CDR1 SGHVS and CDR2 FNYEAQ. Trimming at V came to 4 bases and at J to 4 bases, leaving 7 bases not matched to a gene. Based on the CDR3 plus reference TRBV7-6 and TRBJ2-7, the full variable domain is GAGVSQSPRYKVTKRGQDVALRCDPISGHVSLYWYRQALGQGPEFLTYFNYEAQQDKSGLPNDRFSAERPEGSISTLTIQRTEQRDSAMYRCASSSADRPYEQYFGPGTRLTVT.

Written as DNA, the CDR3 is TGTGCCAGCATTTCCCAGGTGACCGGGGAGCTGTTTTTT. The encoded protein is CASISQVTGELFF. The chain is built from TRBV6-1 and TRBJ2-2; no clear D. Per germline, CDR1 MNHNS and CDR2 SASEGT. Trimming cost V 7 bases and J 5 bases, with 11 bases left between them. The CDR3 length is 13 residues.

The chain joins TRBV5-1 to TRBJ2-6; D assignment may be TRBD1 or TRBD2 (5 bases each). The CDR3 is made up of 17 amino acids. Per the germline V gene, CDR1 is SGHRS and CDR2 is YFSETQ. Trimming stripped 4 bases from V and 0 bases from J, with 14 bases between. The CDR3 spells CASSAWDVGSGANVLTF. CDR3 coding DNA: TGCGCCAGCAGCGCATGGGACGTTGGCTCTGGGGCCAACGTCCTGACTTTC.

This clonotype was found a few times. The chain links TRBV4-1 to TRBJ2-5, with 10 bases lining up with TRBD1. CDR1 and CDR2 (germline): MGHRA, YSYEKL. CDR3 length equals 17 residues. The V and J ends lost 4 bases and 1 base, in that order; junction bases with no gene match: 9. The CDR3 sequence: CASSLRRGTGAQETQYF. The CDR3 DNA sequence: TGCGCCAGCAGCCTACGAAGGGGGACAGGGGCCCAAGAGACCCAGTACTTC.

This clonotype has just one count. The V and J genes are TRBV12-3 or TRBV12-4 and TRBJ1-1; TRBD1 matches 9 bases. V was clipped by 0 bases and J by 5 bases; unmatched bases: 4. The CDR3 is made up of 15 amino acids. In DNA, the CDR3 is TGTGCCAGCAGTTTAGCGGGGACAGGGCAGACTGAAGCTTTCTTT. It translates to CASSLAGTGQTEAFF.

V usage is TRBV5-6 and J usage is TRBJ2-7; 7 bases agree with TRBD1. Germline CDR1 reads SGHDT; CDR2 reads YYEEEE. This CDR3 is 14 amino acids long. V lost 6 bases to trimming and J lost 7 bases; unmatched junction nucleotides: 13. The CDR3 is CASILGQSGGEQYV. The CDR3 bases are TGTGCCAGCATCCTGGGACAGTCGGGTGGGGAGCAGTACGTC.

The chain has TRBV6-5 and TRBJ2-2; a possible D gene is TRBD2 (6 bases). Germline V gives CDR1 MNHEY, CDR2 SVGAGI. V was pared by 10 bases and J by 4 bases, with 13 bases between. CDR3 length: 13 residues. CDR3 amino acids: CATEQGGTGELFF. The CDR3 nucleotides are TGTGCCACCGAGCAGGGAGGCACCGGGGAGCTGTTTTTT.

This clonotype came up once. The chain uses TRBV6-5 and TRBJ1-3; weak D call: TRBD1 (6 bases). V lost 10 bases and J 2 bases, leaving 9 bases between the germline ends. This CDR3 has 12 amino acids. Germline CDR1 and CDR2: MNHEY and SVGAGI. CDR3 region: CATWGPGNTIYF. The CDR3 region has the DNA TGTGCCACATGGGGGCCTGGAAACACCATATATTTT.

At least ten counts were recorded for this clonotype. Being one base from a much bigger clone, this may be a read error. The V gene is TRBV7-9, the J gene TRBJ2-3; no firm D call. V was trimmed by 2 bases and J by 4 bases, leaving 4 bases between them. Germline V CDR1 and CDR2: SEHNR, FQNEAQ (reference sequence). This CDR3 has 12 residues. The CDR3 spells CASSLYADTQYF. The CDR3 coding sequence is TGTGCCAGCAGCTTATATGCAGATACGCAGTATTTT.

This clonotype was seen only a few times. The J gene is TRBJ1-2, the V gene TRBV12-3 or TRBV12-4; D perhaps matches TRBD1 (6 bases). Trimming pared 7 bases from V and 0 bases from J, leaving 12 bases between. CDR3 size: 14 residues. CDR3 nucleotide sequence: TGTGCCAGCACCTTCGGGGGCGCTAACTATGGCTACACCTTC. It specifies CASTFGGANYGYTF.

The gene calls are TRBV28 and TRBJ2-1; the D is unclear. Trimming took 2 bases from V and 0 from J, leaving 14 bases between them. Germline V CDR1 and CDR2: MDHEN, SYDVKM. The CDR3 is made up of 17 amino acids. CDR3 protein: CASSLPFTEPSYNEQFF. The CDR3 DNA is TGTGCCAGCAGTTTACCGTTTACAGAACCCTCCTACAATGAGCAGTTCTTC.

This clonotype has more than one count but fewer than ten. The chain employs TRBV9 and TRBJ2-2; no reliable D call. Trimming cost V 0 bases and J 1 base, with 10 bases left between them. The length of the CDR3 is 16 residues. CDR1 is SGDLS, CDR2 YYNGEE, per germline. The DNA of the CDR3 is TGTGCCAGCAGCGTAGAGGGAATTCTGAACACCGGGGAGCTGTTTTTT. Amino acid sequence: CASSVEGILNTGELFF.

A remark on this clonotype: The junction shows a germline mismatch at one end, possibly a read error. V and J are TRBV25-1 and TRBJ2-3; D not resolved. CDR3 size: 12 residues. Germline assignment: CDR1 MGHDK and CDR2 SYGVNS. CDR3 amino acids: CASSETTDTKYF. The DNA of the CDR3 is TGTGCCAGCAGTGAGACCACAGATACGAAGTATTTT.

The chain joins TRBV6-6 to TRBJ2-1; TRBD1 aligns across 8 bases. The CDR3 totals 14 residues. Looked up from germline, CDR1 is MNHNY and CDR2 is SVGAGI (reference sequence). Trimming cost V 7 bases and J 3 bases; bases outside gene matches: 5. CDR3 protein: CASTGDRGYNEQFF. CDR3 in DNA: TGTGCCAGCACCGGAGACAGGGGCTACAATGAGCAGTTCTTC.

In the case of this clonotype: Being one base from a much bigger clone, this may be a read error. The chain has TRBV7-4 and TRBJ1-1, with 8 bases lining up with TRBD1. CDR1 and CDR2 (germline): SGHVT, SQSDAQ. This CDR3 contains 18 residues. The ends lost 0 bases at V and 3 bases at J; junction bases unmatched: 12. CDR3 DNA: TGTGCCAGCAGCTTAGCGGTCCTATGGACAGGGACCTACACTGAAGCTTTCTTT. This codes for CASSLAVLWTGTYTEAFF.

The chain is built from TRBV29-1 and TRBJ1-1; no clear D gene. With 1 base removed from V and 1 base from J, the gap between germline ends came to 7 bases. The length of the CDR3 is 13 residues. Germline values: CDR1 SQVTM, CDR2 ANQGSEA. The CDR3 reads CSVEGEANTEAFF. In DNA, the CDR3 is TGCAGCGTTGAAGGGGAGGCGAACACTGAAGCTTTCTTT. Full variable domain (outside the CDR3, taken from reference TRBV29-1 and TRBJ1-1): SAVISQKPSRDICQRGTSLTIQCQVDSQVTMMFWYRQQPGQSLTLIATANQGSEATYESGFVIDKFPISRPNLTFSTLTVSNMSPEDSSIYLCSVEGEANTEAFFGQGTRLTVV.